Each of the 14 T cell receptor beta chains below was sequenced from the same sample in a study of control samples from healthy donors and cancer patients. Using immunoSEQ multiplex PCR, the repertoire was profiled, and TCRdb retains in-frame clones only, with some absent. The table lists roughly 170,000 clones, 90% to 95% of them singletons. Specimen: blood. The receptors stem from a woman aged 60-70 years in good health.

The rearrangement joins TRBV25-1 to TRBJ2-1; 9 nucleotides agree with TRBD2. In germline, CDR1 is MGHDK, CDR2 SYGVNS. V was clipped by 3 bases and J by 1 base; unmatched bases: 4. The CDR3 spans 16 residues. The CDR3 nucleotides are TGTGCCAGCAGTGACGCGGGGGGGAGGTCCTACAATGAGCAGTTCTTC. This sequence encodes CASSDAGGRSYNEQFF.

J is TRBJ1-2 and V is TRBV27, with no clear D. The CDR3 has 14 amino acids. The V end lost 3 bases, the J end lost 0 bases, and 8 bases lay between the germline ends. Germline V gene lookup returns CDR1 MNHEY and CDR2 SMNVEV (reference sequence). The CDR3 is CASSLHGPNYGYTF. DNA for the CDR3: TGTGCCAGCAGTTTGCATGGGCCTAACTATGGCTACACCTTC.

In the case of this clone: Distinct nucleotide sequences in the sample also encode this CDR3. The rearrangement links TRBV19 to TRBJ2-6; the D is unclear. The V end was cut by 2 bases, the J end by 0 bases, with 5 bases between. The CDR3 extends over 15 amino acids. Germline CDR1 and CDR2: LNHDA and SQIVND (reference sequence). The CDR3: CASSIPRSGANVLTF. Here the CDR3 DNA reads TGTGCCAGTAGTATACCACGCTCTGGGGCCAACGTCCTGACTTTC.

The chain links TRBV6-6 to TRBJ1-5; no clear D. The CDR3 spans 15 residues. Trimming pared 5 bases from V and 9 bases from J, leaving 20 bases between. CDR1 is MNHNY, CDR2 SVGAGI, per germline (reference sequence). CDR3 residues: CASSPRGSPETPQHF. CDR3 DNA: TGTGCCAGCAGTCCTCGCGGGAGCCCAGAGACGCCCCAGCATTTT.

This chain connects TRBV7-9 to TRBJ2-5, with D tentatively TRBD1 or TRBD2 (5 bases each). V lost 5 bases and J 2 bases, leaving 12 bases between the germline ends. CDR1 and CDR2 from the germline V gene are SEHNR and FQNEAQ (reference sequence). The CDR3 runs to 14 residues. The CDR3 here is CASSQRGGQETQYF. CDR3 sequence (DNA): TGTGCCAGCAGCCAGCGTGGGGGTCAAGAGACCCAGTACTTC. The full variable domain, completed using reference TRBV7-9 and TRBJ2-5, is DTGVSQNPRHKITKRGQNVTFRCDPISEHNRLYWYRQTLGQGPEFLTYFQNEAQLEKSRLLSDRFSAERPKGSFSTLEIQRTEQGDSAMYLCASSQRGGQETQYFGPGTRLLVL.

The rearrangement links TRBV6-2 or TRBV6-3 to TRBJ2-1; D uncertain. Trimming stripped 0 bases from V and 2 bases from J, with 5 bases between. The CDR3 consists of 14 residues. Germline V lookup: CDR1 MNHEY, CDR2 SVGEGT. Here the CDR3 DNA reads TGTGCCAGCAGTTACTCGCACACCTACAATGAGCAGTTCTTC. Its translation is CASSYSHTYNEQFF.

The V and J genes are TRBV30 and TRBJ1-4; D is perhaps TRBD1 (5 bases). Per the germline V gene, CDR1 is GTSNPN and CDR2 is SVGIG (reference sequence). Trimming took off 0 bases at V and 8 bases at J, with 10 bases between the two ends. There are 13 residues in the CDR3. In nucleotides, the CDR3 is TGTGCCTGGAGTGTCCAGGGTGCGGAAAAACTGTTTTTT. It encodes CAWSVQGAEKLFF. The complete variable domain, with remaining parts taken from reference TRBV30 and TRBJ1-4, reads SQTIHQWPATLVQPVGSPLSLECTVEGTSNPNLYWYRQAAGRGLQLLFYSVGIGQISSEVPQNLSASRPQDRQFILSSKKLLLSDSGFYLCAWSVQGAEKLFFGSGTQLSVL.

The chain recombines TRBV12-5 with TRBJ2-3; possibly TRBD1 or TRBD2 for D (6 bases each). The germline gives CDR1 LGHNT, CDR2 FRNRAP. The CDR3 covers 15 residues. Deletions cut 6 bases from V and 6 bases from J, with 19 bases between. CDR3 protein: CASGKGGLRTDTQYF. CDR3 nucleotides: TGTGCTAGTGGAAAAGGGGGACTCCGAACGGATACGCAGTATTTT.

The chain uses TRBV9 and TRBJ2-3; 15 bases line up with TRBD2. This CDR3 comprises 16 residues. CDR1 and CDR2 from the germline V gene are SGDLS and YYNGEE. Losses at the gene ends were 0 bases for V and 4 bases for J; bases not matched to a gene: 0. The DNA of the CDR3 is TGTGCCAGCAGCGTAGGGACTAGCGGGGGGGCAGATACGCAGTATTTT. This sequence encodes CASSVGTSGGADTQYF.

The V gene is TRBV7-2, the J gene TRBJ1-1; D remains unclear. CDR1 and CDR2 from the germline V gene are SGHTA and FQGNSA. V lost 5 bases, J lost 1 base, and 8 bases lay in between. This CDR3 contains 13 residues. This CDR3 is CASSPLWNTEAFF. CDR3 nucleotides: TGTGCCAGCAGCCCTTTATGGAACACTGAAGCTTTCTTT.

The V and J genes are TRBV6-5 and TRBJ1-1; D uncertain. V lost 6 bases to trimming and J lost 4 bases, with 15 bases between them. The CDR3 is 14 amino acids. Germline V gene data show CDR1 as MNHEY and CDR2 as SVGAGI. The CDR3 DNA reads as TGTGCCAGCAGGGTCCTCCTATCGGGCACTGAAGCTTTCTTT. It translates to CASRVLLSGTEAFF.

The chain uses TRBV19 and TRBJ1-5; D remains unclear. Trimming took off 8 bases at V and 0 bases at J, with 14 bases between the two ends. Germline CDR1 and CDR2: LNHDA and SQIVND (reference sequence). The CDR3 sequence is 15 residues long. CDR3 nucleotide sequence: TGTGCCAGTCACGACACACTTCATAGCAATCAGCCCCAGCATTTT. Residues: CASHDTLHSNQPQHF.

This clone was seen just once. The rearrangement joins TRBV6-5 to TRBJ2-4; D remains unclear. Germline CDR1 and CDR2: MNHEY and SVGAGI. The CDR3 totals 15 residues. V was pared by 8 bases and J by 2 bases, with 16 bases between. The chain's CDR3 is CASASDWPSKNIQYF. The CDR3, as DNA: TGTGCCAGCGCCTCGGATTGGCCATCCAAAAACATTCAGTACTTC.

In its sample, this clone was seen many times. This sequence joins TRBV7-9 and TRBJ1-2, with D perhaps TRBD1 (5 bases). Germline values: CDR1 SEHNR, CDR2 FQNEAQ (reference sequence). CDR3 length: 15 amino acids. V lost 7 bases and J 6 bases, leaving 21 bases between the germline ends. CDR3 sequence reads: CASTWFGGEHDGYTF. Here the CDR3 DNA reads TGTGCCAGCACCTGGTTTGGGGGTGAGCATGATGGCTACACCTTC. Drawing the rest from reference TRBV7-9 and TRBJ1-2, the complete variable domain is DTGVSQNPRHKITKRGQNVTFRCDPISEHNRLYWYRQTLGQGPEFLTYFQNEAQLEKSRLLSDRFSAERPKGSFSTLEIQRTEQGDSAMYLCASTWFGGEHDGYTFGSGTRLTVV.